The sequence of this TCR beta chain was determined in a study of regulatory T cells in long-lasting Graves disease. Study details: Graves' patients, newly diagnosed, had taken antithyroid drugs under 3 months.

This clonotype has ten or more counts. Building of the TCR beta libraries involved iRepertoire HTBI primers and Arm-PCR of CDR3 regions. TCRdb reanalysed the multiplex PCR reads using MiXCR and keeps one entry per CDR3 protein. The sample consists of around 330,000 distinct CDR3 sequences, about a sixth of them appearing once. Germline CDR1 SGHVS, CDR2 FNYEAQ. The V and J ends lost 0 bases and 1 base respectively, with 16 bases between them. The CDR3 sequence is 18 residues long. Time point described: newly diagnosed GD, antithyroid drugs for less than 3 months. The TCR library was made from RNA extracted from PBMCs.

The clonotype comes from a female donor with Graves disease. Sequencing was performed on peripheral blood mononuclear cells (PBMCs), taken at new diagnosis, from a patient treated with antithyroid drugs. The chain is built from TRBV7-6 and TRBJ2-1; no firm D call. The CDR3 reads CASSLASRSTRSYNEQFF. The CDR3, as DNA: TGTGCCAGCAGCTTAGCCTCAAGATCGACCCGGTCCTACAATGAGCAGTTCTTC.